This T cell receptor beta chain was captured by sequencing in a study of post-analysis software for immune sequencing data. Study overall: Disease courses included relapsing-remitting, secondary progressive and progressive-relapsing multiple sclerosis. Overall study findings and caveats: When patients were compared with controls, about five TRBV segments were more frequent, TRBV5-6, TRBV5-1 and TRBV20-1 among them. Among multiple sclerosis patients, normalized Chao1 diversity was significantly below that of controls.

This clonotype was seen a handful of times. Its antigen is unidentified. Unique-molecular-identifier-tagged TCR beta cDNA libraries were used. Input of about 0.9 to 10 million T cells yielded some 500,000 cDNA molecules. TCRdb re-called the PCR reads with MiXCR, one entry per CDR3 protein. Of hundreds of thousands of distinct CDR3 sequences in the sample, 35% to 40% were seen once. Per germline, CDR1 DFQATT and CDR2 SNEGSKA (reference sequence). V was trimmed by 2 bases and J by 1 base, leaving 18 bases between them. The CDR3 loop spans 16 amino acids. The origin of this receptor is a girl aged 10 to 17 with multiple sclerosis. The specimen was blood. The chain recombines TRBV20-1 with TRBJ2-7, with D perhaps TRBD2 (5 bases). CDR3 sequence reads: CSARRPRGALSYEQYF. The CDR3, as DNA: TGCAGTGCTAGAAGGCCCCGGGGAGCCCTATCCTACGAGCAGTACTTC.